Shown below are 16 T cell receptor beta chains from a single sample sequenced in a study of CD8 T cells in Susac syndrome. Reverse transcription used 0.5 to 1 ug RNA and random hexamers. TCRdb processed the immunoSEQ multiplex PCR reads anew with MiXCR; each CDR3 protein has one entry. This sample yields 150,000 to 180,000 distinct CDR3 sequences, of which roughly 96% are seen a single time; about 0.15% belongs to the top ten. Specimen: CD8+ T cells from PBMCs. These receptors were collected from a human donor with multiple sclerosis.

V and J are TRBV6-5 and TRBJ2-5; TRBD2 matches 10 bases. There are 16 residues in the CDR3. Germline CDR1 is MNHEY and CDR2 is SVGAGI. Germline trimming cut 2 bases from V and 4 bases from J; bases unmatched to any gene: 7. The CDR3 sequence: CASSYVASGGLETQYF. CDR3 nucleotides: TGTGCCAGCAGTTACGTGGCTAGCGGGGGATTAGAGACCCAGTACTTC.

The chain has TRBV3-1 and TRBJ2-6, with D unclear. The CDR3 totals 16 residues. Germline CDR1 is LGHDT and CDR2 is YNNKEL (reference sequence). V was pared by 0 bases and J by 3 bases, with 9 bases between. The chain's CDR3 is CASSQDRRVGANVLTF. The CDR3 DNA follows: TGTGCCAGCAGCCAAGATCGAAGGGTTGGGGCCAACGTCCTGACTTTC. The whole variable domain, filled in from reference TRBV3-1 and TRBJ2-6, reads DTAVSQTPKYLVTQMGNDKSIKCEQNLGHDTMYWYKQDSKKFLKIMFSYNNKELIINETVPNRFSPKSPDKAHLNLHINSLELGDSAVYFCASSQDRRVGANVLTFGAGSRLTVL.

This rearrangement joins TRBV30 to TRBJ1-1; 8 nucleotides align to TRBD1. This CDR3 is built from 13 residues. The J segment lost 4 bases and the V segment lost 7 bases, leaving 8 bases of the junction unmatched. Germline loops: CDR1 GTSNPN, CDR2 SVGIG (reference sequence). Here the CDR3 reads CAYRQGWGTEAFF. Here the CDR3 DNA reads TGTGCCTACCGACAGGGGTGGGGCACTGAAGCTTTCTTT.

The chain couples TRBV30 to TRBJ1-2; 11 bases match TRBD1. The CDR3 runs 15 residues. Germline V lookup: CDR1 GTSNPN, CDR2 SVGIG (reference sequence). The V segment lost 3 bases and the J segment 2 bases; nucleotides outside the gene matches: 5. The CDR3 reads CAWSDRTGGNYGYTF. Written as DNA, the CDR3 is TGTGCCTGGAGCGACCGGACAGGGGGCAACTATGGCTACACCTTC.

As concerns this clonotype: The junction differs from germline at one of its ends, possibly a read error. The rearrangement links TRBV9 to TRBJ1-1, with no clear D. There are 14 residues in the CDR3. Germline V lookup: CDR1 SGDLS, CDR2 YYNGEE. The CDR3 nucleotides read TGTGCCAGCAGCGTAGGGAGTGGGAGGACTGAAGTTTTCTTT. This gives the protein CASSVGSGRTEVFF.

The chain carries TRBV19 and TRBJ1-1, with D maybe TRBD1 (5 bases). The CDR3 runs to 16 residues. V was shortened by 5 bases and J by 0 bases, with 16 bases between the two germline ends. CDR1 and CDR2 (germline): LNHDA, SQIVND (reference sequence). The CDR3 bases are TGTGCCAGTAGTGCGCGCCCGGACAATCTGAACACTGAAGCTTTCTTT. Translation gives CASSARPDNLNTEAFF.

This clonotype was seen once. The rearrangement joins TRBV12-3 or TRBV12-4 to TRBJ1-2; D might be TRBD1 (5 bases). The CDR3 is 14 amino acids. The V end was cut by 7 bases, the J end by 4 bases, with 16 bases between. CDR3 nucleotides: TGTGCCAGCACCGAAAAAACAGGTTTCTATGGCTACACCTTC. Translation: CASTEKTGFYGYTF.

The J gene is TRBJ1-1, the V gene TRBV29-1; 7 positions match TRBD1. The CDR3 consists of 12 residues. Germline-derived CDR1 and CDR2 are SQVTM and ANQGSEA. V gave up 6 bases and J gave up 8 bases; unmatched junction bases: 9. The CDR3 nucleotides read TGCAGCGTGATAGGGGGCTCGAGGGAAGCTTTCTTT. Translating gives CSVIGGSREAFF.

The J gene is TRBJ1-1, the V gene TRBV13; D not certain. Germline V gives CDR1 PRHDT, CDR2 FYEKMQ (reference sequence). The CDR3 totals 9 residues. Trimming left V 3 bases short and J 11 bases short, with 4 bases between. The CDR3 here is CASSFNAFF. Here the CDR3 DNA reads TGTGCCAGCAGCTTTAATGCTTTCTTT.

The chain uses TRBV20-1 and TRBJ1-2, with TRBD1 as a possible D gene (5 bases). This CDR3 region has 13 residues. Trimming removed 0 bases from V and 7 bases from J, with 12 bases in between. Germline CDR1 reads DFQATT; CDR2 reads SNEGSKA (reference sequence). The DNA of the CDR3 is TGCAGTGCTAGAGATTTGGGGCATCGTGGCTACACCTTC. It translates to CSARDLGHRGYTF.

V is TRBV7-2 and J is TRBJ2-1; D gene ambiguous. Deletions cut 2 bases from V and 6 bases from J, with 14 bases between. The germline V gene has CDR1 SGHTA and CDR2 FQGNSA. The CDR3 is made up of 15 amino acids. This CDR3 is CASSLYLPVSNEQFF. Here the CDR3 DNA reads TGTGCCAGCAGCTTATACCTGCCAGTGTCCAATGAGCAGTTCTTC.

This clonotype appeared once. The CDR3 nucleotides are TGTGCCAGCAGTTACGGGGGGGACAGATACAATGAGCAGTTCTTC. Its translation: CASSYGGDRYNEQFF. The rearrangement joins TRBV3-1 to TRBJ2-1; D perhaps matches TRBD2 (8 bases). In germline, CDR1 is LGHDT, CDR2 YNNKEL (reference sequence). Trimming shortened V by 6 bases and J by 4 bases, and 16 bases separated the two germline ends. The CDR3 spans 15 residues.

V gene TRBV2 combines with J gene TRBJ2-1; 8 nucleotides align to TRBD2. CDR1 SNHLY and CDR2 FYNNEI come from the germline V gene. Unmatched junction bases numbered 9, after V lost 8 bases and J lost 0 bases. The CDR3 is 16 residues long. The CDR3 coding sequence is TGTGCCAGCCCTGGGGTCCGGGGGGGCTCCTACAATGAGCAGTTCTTC. Its protein is CASPGVRGGSYNEQFF. The entire variable domain, with the rest obtained from reference TRBV2 and TRBJ2-1, is as follows: EPEVTQTPSHQVTQMGQEVILRCVPISNHLYFYWYRQILGQKVEFLVSFYNNEISEKSEIFDDQFSVERPDGSNFTLKIRSTKLEDSAMYFCASPGVRGGSYNEQFFGPGTRLTVL.

This sequence joins TRBV12-3 or TRBV12-4 and TRBJ2-6; 7 nucleotides line up with TRBD1. This CDR3 region has 16 residues. V shed 6 bases, J shed 2 bases, and the junction held 7 bases outside the gene matches. The DNA for the CDR3 is TGTGCCAGCAGCCAGACCACAGGGGCTGGGGCCAACGTCCTGACTTTC. It translates to CASSQTTGAGANVLTF.

The chain has TRBV13 and TRBJ1-2; 10 nucleotides line up with TRBD1. There are 15 residues in the CDR3. The germline gives CDR1 PRHDT, CDR2 FYEKMQ (reference sequence). Trimming at V came to 4 bases and at J to 8 bases, leaving 10 bases not matched to a gene. The CDR3 here is CASSSHRTGGKGYTF. The CDR3 DNA is TGTGCCAGCAGCTCCCACCGGACAGGGGGAAAGGGCTACACCTTC.

The chain joins TRBV27 to TRBJ1-5; D unresolved. Germline loops: CDR1 MNHEY, CDR2 SMNVEV (reference sequence). V shed 3 bases and J shed 4 bases, with 10 bases lying between them. There are 14 residues in the CDR3. The CDR3 sequence: CASSFDGGNQPQHF. CDR3 bases: TGTGCCAGCAGTTTCGACGGTGGGAATCAGCCCCAGCATTTT.